This TCR beta chain was retrieved from a study of blood T cells in healthy people across ages. Regarding the study as a whole: Donors of long life had a larger count of naive CD4+ cells and greater diversity than aged donors. Shifts in expanded clonotypes may have been confounded by donor CMV status, which was unknown.

PCR was performed a second time for about 7 to 12 cycles using a sample-barcoded 5' primer and a J-beta primer mix. TCRdb passed the 5' RACE reads through MiXCR, listing each CDR3 protein once. Here the sample spans 800,000 or so distinct CDR3 sequences, 20% to 30% being singletons. A note on this clonotype: The antigen is unknown.

The same data also contributed to another study, on T cells of mothers and their children. Per that study: The extracted RNA was employed in its entirety for cDNA synthesis, at around 1.6 ug per 15 ul.

The TCR comes from a boy aged 10-17 years in good health. The specimen sequenced was blood.

CDR3 in amino acids: CSVAGSTDTQYF. The CDR3 DNA sequence: TGCAGCGTTGCAGGGAGCACAGATACGCAGTATTTT. The V call is TRBV29-1, the J call TRBJ2-3; weak D call: TRBD1 (5 bases). The CDR3 totals 12 residues. CDR1 and CDR2 from the germline V gene are SQVTM and ANQGSEA. Trimming pared 4 bases from V and 0 bases from J, leaving 5 bases between.